These 18 T cell receptor beta chains were all obtained from the same sample, sequenced in a study of cytomegalovirus exposure and HLA in healthy donors. This PCR relied on a set of 60 Vbeta primers and 13 Jbeta primers. Sequencing was performed with immunoSEQ multiplex PCR; in TCRdb, only in-frame clones are kept and a portion is missing. The sample carries about 100,000 clones, 77% recorded once. The sample taken for sequencing was PBMCs. The receptors originated from a male donor in good health and CMV-seronegative.

Only one count was recorded for this clone. This chain joins TRBV19 and TRBJ1-5; 10 positions match TRBD1. This CDR3 has 15 amino acids. Germline CDR1 LNHDA, CDR2 SQIVND (reference sequence). The J segment lost 1 base and the V segment lost 7 bases, leaving 4 bases of the junction unmatched. CDR3 DNA sequence: TGTGCCAGTAAGACAGGGGGCGCGAGCAATCAGCCCCAGCATTTT. It codes for CASKTGGASNQPQHF.

The chain joins TRBV30 to TRBJ1-1; D gene unclear. V was clipped by 0 bases and J by 4 bases, with 9 bases between them. Germline V gene sequence: CDR1 GTSNPN, CDR2 SVGIG (reference sequence). The CDR3 has 13 residues. CDR3 sequence reads: CAWSVEVRTEAFF. The CDR3 nucleotides are TGTGCCTGGAGTGTAGAGGTACGCACTGAAGCTTTCTTT.

The V call is TRBV5-5, the J call TRBJ1-1, with D unclear. The V gene lost 1 base and the J gene lost 0 bases, with 10 bases spanning the gap. Germline CDR1 SGHKS, CDR2 YYEKEE (reference sequence). This CDR3 is built from 15 residues. The CDR3 is CASSLIGTVNTEAFF. The CDR3 coding sequence is TGTGCCAGCAGCTTGATTGGTACGGTGAACACTGAAGCTTTCTTT.

This chain connects TRBV5-1 to TRBJ2-4, with D maybe TRBD1 (5 bases). Trimming stripped 0 bases from V and 2 bases from J, with 12 bases between. Germline V gene data show CDR1 as SGHRS and CDR2 as YFSETQ. The CDR3 is made up of 16 amino acids. The CDR3 DNA reads as TGCGCCAGCAGCTTGGGGGGCGAGGTGTCCAAAAACATTCAGTACTTC. Encoded protein: CASSLGGEVSKNIQYF.

The chain combines TRBV6-1 with TRBJ1-1, with D possibly being TRBD1 (6 bases). Trimming removed 8 bases from V and 0 bases from J, with 13 bases in between. This CDR3 is built from 14 residues. CDR1 is MNHNS, CDR2 SASEGT, per germline. This CDR3 is CASSQGLLNTEAFF. As DNA, the CDR3 is TGTGCCAGCTCACAGGGCCTGTTGAACACTGAAGCTTTCTTT.

The CDR3 reads CASRGQVFLYEQYF. CDR3 DNA sequence: TGCGCCAGCAGGGGACAGGTGTTTCTATACGAGCAGTACTTC. This chain joins TRBV10-2 and TRBJ2-7; 8 nucleotides line up with TRBD1. This CDR3 contains 14 residues. The ends lost 6 bases at V and 4 bases at J; junction bases unmatched: 8. Germline CDR1 is WSHSY and CDR2 is SAAADI.

V and J are TRBV10-3 and TRBJ1-5; 7 bases are a match to TRBD1. Per the germline V gene, CDR1 is ENHRY and CDR2 is SYGVKD. This CDR3 comprises 17 residues. The J segment lost 3 bases and the V segment lost 0 bases, leaving 8 bases of the junction unmatched. The DNA for the CDR3 is TGTGCCATCAGTGAGTCGAAGACAGGGCAGTTCAATCAGCCCCAGCATTTT. This sequence encodes CAISESKTGQFNQPQHF.

The gene calls are TRBV6-7 and TRBJ2-2; the D gene is possibly TRBD2 (6 bases). TRBV6-7 is an ORF, with its function uncertain. The CDR3 spans 17 residues. The germline V and J ends were trimmed by 0 bases and 3 bases, with 14 bases remaining between them. The CDR3 loop reads CASSYSRERAYTGELFF. The CDR3 coding sequence is TGTGCCAGCAGTTACTCCCGGGAGCGGGCCTACACCGGGGAGCTGTTTTTT.

The V gene is TRBV6-6, the J gene TRBJ2-7; a weak D match, TRBD1 (6 bases). V was trimmed by 6 bases and J by 0 bases, leaving 12 bases between them. The germline gives CDR1 MNHNY, CDR2 SVGAGI (reference sequence). There are 14 residues in the CDR3. Here the CDR3 reads CASRPTGTSYEQYF. The CDR3 region has the DNA TGTGCCAGCAGGCCCACAGGGACCTCCTACGAGCAGTACTTC.

This chain's CDR3 is CASSGSRYEQYF. CDR3 sequence (DNA): TGCGCCAGCAGCGGCAGTCGCTACGAGCAGTACTTC. The chain has TRBV5-1 and TRBJ2-7; D is unclear. Trimming pared 4 bases from V and 3 bases from J, leaving 8 bases between. CDR1 and CDR2 (germline): SGHRS, YFSETQ. CDR3 length: 12 residues.

The rearrangement uses TRBV18 and TRBJ1-3; TRBD1 agrees at 8 bases. CDR3 length: 18 residues. The germline V gene encodes CDR1 KGHSH and CDR2 LQKENI. The trim removed 3 bases at V and 0 bases at J, leaving 10 bases unmatched. The CDR3 loop reads CASSPIPGQVVSGNTIYF. Here the CDR3 DNA reads TGTGCCAGCTCACCCATACCGGGACAGGTTGTCTCTGGAAACACCATATATTTT.

This chain joins TRBV7-9 and TRBJ2-5; 7 positions match TRBD1. The end of the DNA is better explained by TRBJ2-7, so the J call may be wrong. The germline gives CDR1 SEHNR, CDR2 FQNEAQ (reference sequence). The CDR3 length is 13 residues. The CDR3 DNA sequence: TGTGCCAGCAGCCCACAGGGGCGGAACGAGCAGTACTTC. Residues: CASSPQGRNEQYF.

This chain links TRBV30 with TRBJ2-6; TRBD2 matches at 10 bases. This CDR3 is 19 amino acids long. Germline V gene sequence: CDR1 GTSNPN, CDR2 SVGIG (reference sequence). V lost 0 bases and J lost 0; bases outside the gene matches: 8. The CDR3 reads CAWSVMWTSGSSGANVLTF. CDR3 DNA sequence: TGTGCCTGGAGTGTTATGTGGACTAGCGGATCCTCTGGGGCCAACGTCCTGACTTTC.

V gene TRBV5-4 combines with J gene TRBJ1-2; 10 nucleotides match TRBD1. This CDR3 has 15 residues. Germline CDR1 reads SGHNT; CDR2 reads YYREEE (reference sequence). After removal of 4 bases from V and 4 bases from J, the junction contained 7 bases not matched to a gene. The CDR3 DNA is TGTGCCAGCAGCGGCGACAGGGGGCGAGGCTATGGCTACACCTTC. Translation gives CASSGDRGRGYGYTF. Full variable domain (rest looked up from reference TRBV5-4 and TRBJ1-2): ETGVTQSPTHLIKTRGQQVTLRCSSQSGHNTVSWYQQALGQGPQFIFQYYREEENGRGNFPPRFSGLQFPNYSSELNVNALELDDSALYLCASSGDRGRGYGYTFGSGTRLTVV.

This clone has more than one count but fewer than ten. The chain links TRBV20-1 to TRBJ2-4, with 8 bases matching TRBD1. CDR1 and CDR2 from the germline V gene are DFQATT and SNEGSKA (reference sequence). There are 10 residues in the CDR3. CDR3 region: CGTGGNIQYF. DNA for the CDR3: TGCGGAACAGGGGGAAACATTCAGTACTTC.

This clone was counted only a few times. The rearrangement uses TRBV5-1 and TRBJ1-3; 12 nucleotides agree with TRBD1. The CDR3 covers 18 residues. Germline V CDR1 and CDR2: SGHRS, YFSETQ. V lost 0 bases to trimming and J lost 3 bases; unmatched junction nucleotides: 7. This CDR3 reads CASSLVSGQGANGNTIYF. The CDR3 nucleotides read TGCGCCAGCAGCTTGGTTTCGGGACAGGGGGCGAATGGAAACACCATATATTTT.

This chain connects TRBV5-1 to TRBJ2-2; D not certain. V dropped 1 base and J dropped 6 bases, with 13 bases sitting between them. There are 15 residues in the CDR3. Germline V gene sequence: CDR1 SGHRS, CDR2 YFSETQ. The CDR3 coding sequence is TGCGCCAGCAGCTTGATTGGGCCCGATGCCGGGGAGCTGTTTTTT. Amino acid sequence: CASSLIGPDAGELFF.

This clone was counted once. J is TRBJ2-1 and V is TRBV27, with a possible D match to TRBD2 (6 bases). Per the germline V gene, CDR1 is MNHEY and CDR2 is SMNVEV (reference sequence). V was pared by 3 bases and J by 1 base, with 7 bases between. CDR3 length: 14 amino acids. The CDR3 loop reads CASSFGGSYNEQFF. CDR3 DNA: TGTGCCAGCAGTTTTGGGGGGTCCTACAATGAGCAGTTCTTC.